This T cell receptor beta chain was sequenced during a study of beta chain features in type 1 diabetes. Findings and caveats of the study: Shortening that was moderate but significant affected the TCRB CDR3s of Type 1 diabetes patients in all four CD4+ subsets.

Sorting that relied on CD45RO/CCR7/CD25/CD127/CD95/CD27 yielded CD4+ naive, central memory, regulatory and stem cell-like memory cells. On this clone itself: Its antigen is undetermined.

The authors reverse transcribed all of the isolated RNA, so sequencing captured expressed TCRB transcripts. Assay used: immunoSEQ multiplex PCR; TCRdb lists only in-frame clones, some missing. The data hold hundreds of thousands of clones, with about 11% observed a single time. Sequenced input: naive CD4+ T cells from blood. This sequence originates from a man between 25 and 39 years old with type 1 diabetes.

CDR3 loop: CASGADRTFSDTQYF. The DNA for the CDR3 is TGCGCCAGCGGAGCGGACAGGACATTTTCAGATACGCAGTATTTT. This rearrangement joins TRBV5-1 to TRBJ2-3; TRBD1 agrees at 7 bases. CDR1 and CDR2 (germline): SGHRS, YFSETQ. V trimming: 7 bases; J trimming: 4 bases; junction bases outside the gene matches: 12. This CDR3 is built from 15 residues. The variable domain in full, with the rest retrieved from reference TRBV5-1 and TRBJ2-3, is KAGVTQTPRYLIKTRGQQVTLSCSPISGHRSVSWYQQTPGQGLQFLFEYFSETQRNKGNFPGRFSGRQFSNSRSEMNVSTLELGDSALYLCASGADRTFSDTQYFGPGTRLTVL.